One sample yielded the 21 T cell receptor beta chains listed below, sequenced in a study of blood T cell repertoires in COVID-19. The protocol was immunoSEQ multiplex PCR, while the TCRdb copy is restricted to in-frame clones and leaves out a portion. The sample lists around 310,000 clones, around 90% occurring once. Input material: peripheral blood. The source of these receptors is a woman between 40 and 50 years old with COVID-19, enrolled during active disease.

V is TRBV27 and J is TRBJ2-3, with a tentative D call TRBD2 (5 bases). This CDR3 region has 16 residues. With 4 bases removed from V and 0 bases from J, the gap between germline ends came to 14 bases. CDR1 and CDR2 from the germline V gene are MNHEY and SMNVEV (reference sequence). CDR3 in amino acids: CASSSLDWYSTDTQYF. The CDR3 bases are TGTGCCAGCAGTTCTCTGGACTGGTATAGCACAGATACGCAGTATTTT.

In nucleotides, the CDR3 is TGTGCCAGCAGACTTACAGGGTTCTCCTACGAGCAGTACTTC. Its protein is CASRLTGFSYEQYF. V usage is TRBV28 and J usage is TRBJ2-7; D is perhaps TRBD1 (6 bases). The germline CDR1 and CDR2 sequences are MDHEN and SYDVKM. The V end lost 6 bases, the J end lost 0 bases, and 12 bases lay between the germline ends. The CDR3 is made up of 14 amino acids.

The V gene is TRBV6-2 or TRBV6-3, the J gene TRBJ2-1; D call uncertain. V lost 3 bases to trimming and J lost 0 bases, with 3 bases between them. Germline CDR1 MNHEY, CDR2 SVGEGT. This CDR3 comprises 13 residues. The CDR3 DNA reads TGTGCCAGCAGTTATAGCTCCTACAATGAGCAGTTCTTC. It encodes CASSYSSYNEQFF.

Notes on this clone: The junction differs from germline at one of its ends, possibly a read error. The V gene is TRBV20-1, the J gene TRBJ2-5; D possibly corresponds to TRBD2 (7 bases). This CDR3 is built from 11 residues. Germline V CDR1 and CDR2: DFQATT, SNEGSKA (reference sequence). CDR3 DNA sequence: TGTGGGGGCAGGGAGGGGGAGACCCAGTACTTC. Its protein product is CGGREGETQYF.

V usage is TRBV7-3 and J usage is TRBJ1-1; possible D gene TRBD1, 6 bases. Germline V gene lookup returns CDR1 SGHTA and CDR2 FQGTGA. The CDR3 contains 20 residues. V shed 5 bases and J shed 0 bases, with 28 bases lying between them. CDR3 amino acids: CASSPQSYAGGDVLNTEAFF. For the CDR3, the DNA is TGTGCCAGCAGCCCCCAAAGCTATGCGGGGGGCGATGTTTTGAACACTGAAGCTTTCTTT.

This clone appeared a few times. V gene TRBV5-1 combines with J gene TRBJ2-1; maybe TRBD1 (6 bases). The germline V and J ends were trimmed by 8 bases and 7 bases, with 16 bases remaining between them. Germline lookup yields CDR1 SGHRS and CDR2 YFSETQ. CDR3 size: 13 residues. The CDR3 protein is CASSLGAGNEQFF. CDR3 sequence (DNA): TGCGCCAGTTCGTTGGGGGCTGGGAATGAGCAGTTCTTC.

The rearrangement joins TRBV6-1 to TRBJ2-5, with 7 nucleotides matching TRBD1. V lost 2 bases, J lost 5 bases, and 8 bases stayed unmatched. Germline CDR1 reads MNHNS; CDR2 reads SASEGT. There are 15 residues in the CDR3. The CDR3 DNA follows: TGTGCCAGCAGTGAATTTAGGGGGCTCCGGGAGACCCAGTACTTC. Translated: CASSEFRGLRETQYF.

This chain connects TRBV6-5 to TRBJ1-4; possible D gene TRBD1, 6 bases. In germline, CDR1 is MNHEY, CDR2 SVGAGI. The CDR3 covers 13 residues. The chain's CDR3 is CAAGGWTAEKLFF. CDR3 sequence (DNA): TGTGCAGCGGGGGGCTGGACAGCCGAAAAACTGTTTTTT.

This chain uses TRBV7-2 with TRBJ2-5, with D tentatively TRBD1 (5 bases). The CDR3 is made up of 14 amino acids. Germline CDR1 is SGHTA and CDR2 is FQGNSA. V dropped 5 bases and J dropped 2 bases, with 12 bases sitting between them. In DNA, the CDR3 is TGTGCCAGCAGCCGCAGGGCCGGGCAAGAGACCCAGTACTTC. Residues: CASSRRAGQETQYF.

Here the CDR3 DNA reads TGTGCCAGCAGCCCGTTAGACACCGGGGAGCTGTTTTTT. Protein: CASSPLDTGELFF. This sequence joins TRBV11-3 and TRBJ2-2; D unresolved. This CDR3 has 13 residues. Trimming stripped 5 bases from V and 3 bases from J, with 7 bases between. Germline CDR1 SGHNT, CDR2 YENEEA.

J is TRBJ2-1 and V is TRBV5-1; TRBD2 matches at 12 bases. This CDR3 is 16 amino acids long. Unmatched junction bases numbered 7, after V lost 0 bases and J lost 9 bases. Germline V gene data show CDR1 as SGHRS and CDR2 as YFSETQ. CDR3 loop: CASSLALAGGPGEQFF. The CDR3 DNA sequence: TGCGCCAGCAGCTTGGCGCTAGCGGGAGGGCCAGGTGAGCAGTTCTTC.

The genes are TRBV20-1 and TRBJ2-1; a weak D match, TRBD1 (5 bases). The CDR3 contains 11 residues. The germline V and J ends were trimmed by 8 bases and 7 bases, with 12 bases remaining between them. Germline-derived CDR1 and CDR2 are DFQATT and SNEGSKA (reference sequence). DNA for the CDR3: TGCAGTTCTGGGGCCTCGAATGAGCAGTTCTTC. Translating gives CSSGASNEQFF.

The chain employs TRBV20-1 and TRBJ1-2; the D gene is possibly TRBD1 (5 bases). The germline V and J ends were trimmed by 6 bases and 5 bases, with 10 bases remaining between them. This CDR3 has 11 amino acids. Germline V CDR1 and CDR2: DFQATT, SNEGSKA (reference sequence). CDR3 loop: CSAYGGYGYTF. Here the CDR3 DNA reads TGCAGTGCCTACGGGGGTTATGGCTACACCTTC.

This chain links TRBV28 with TRBJ1-1, with TRBD1 as a possible D gene (5 bases). This CDR3 has 14 amino acids. V gave up 3 bases and J gave up 6 bases, with 14 bases separating them. Germline V gene sequence: CDR1 MDHEN, CDR2 SYDVKM. CDR3 amino acids: CASSLGQGKAEAFF. The CDR3 coding sequence is TGTGCCAGCAGTTTGGGGCAGGGTAAGGCTGAAGCTTTCTTT.

The gene calls are TRBV19 and TRBJ2-3; tentatively, D is TRBD2 (7 bases). The CDR3 totals 15 residues. Germline V gives CDR1 LNHDA, CDR2 SQIVND (reference sequence). Trimming left V 5 bases short and J 1 base short, with 13 bases between. In DNA, the CDR3 is TGTGCCAGTAGTTCACGGGGGGCTGGCACAGATACGCAGTATTTT. It translates to CASSSRGAGTDTQYF.

V and J are TRBV20-1 and TRBJ1-2; TRBD1 is a possible D gene (5 bases). V was cut by 0 bases and J by 13 bases, with 12 bases left in between. This CDR3 spans 11 amino acids. Germline assignment: CDR1 DFQATT and CDR2 SNEGSKA (reference sequence). CDR3 residues: CSARDPGGGTF. The CDR3 bases are TGCAGTGCTAGAGATCCCGGGGGAGGCACCTTC.

This chain links TRBV28 with TRBJ1-1; 9 nucleotides align to TRBD1. The V gene's germline CDR1 is MDHEN and CDR2 SYDVKM. With V trimmed by 8 bases and J by 4 bases, 11 bases remained unmatched. CDR3 length equals 15 residues. This chain's CDR3 is CASGTPGTGSTEAFF. DNA of the CDR3: TGTGCCAGCGGTACCCCCGGGACAGGGAGCACTGAAGCTTTCTTT.

The chain couples TRBV2 to TRBJ1-1; TRBD1 matches 12 bases. The V and J ends lost 8 bases and 6 bases, in that order; junction bases with no gene match: 16. CDR1 is SNHLY and CDR2 is FYNNEI in the germline V gene. The CDR3 is 17 amino acids. The CDR3 loop is CASSTPGTGGSFPEAFF. In DNA, the CDR3 is TGTGCCAGCTCAACCCCCGGGACAGGGGGCAGTTTCCCTGAAGCTTTCTTT. Full variable domain (remainder filled in from reference TRBV2 and TRBJ1-1): EPEVTQTPSHQVTQMGQEVILRCVPISNHLYFYWYRQILGQKVEFLVSFYNNEISEKSEIFDDQFSVERPDGSNFTLKIRSTKLEDSAMYFCASSTPGTGGSFPEAFFGQGTRLTVV.

This clone was recorded only once. V usage is TRBV28 and J usage is TRBJ1-3, with D tentatively TRBD1 (6 bases). Germline CDR1 MDHEN, CDR2 SYDVKM. The V and J ends lost 8 bases and 5 bases respectively, with 19 bases between them. The CDR3 has 15 amino acids. CDR3 nucleotide sequence: TGTGCCAGCTCCCCCGGGGGGGGCCAGAGAAACACCATATATTTT. This codes for CASSPGGGQRNTIYF.

V gene TRBV5-1 combines with J gene TRBJ2-7, with TRBD1 matching over 9 bases. Trimming removed 4 bases from V and 3 bases from J; junction bases left unmatched: 5. CDR1 and CDR2 from the germline V gene are SGHRS and YFSETQ. There are 14 residues in the CDR3. In DNA, the CDR3 is TGCGCCAGCAGCACACCGGGACAGGGCTACGAGCAGTACTTC. Translation gives CASSTPGQGYEQYF.

The chain uses TRBV18 and TRBJ2-3; TRBD2 might be the D (7 bases). With 6 bases removed from V and 5 bases from J, the gap between germline ends came to 12 bases. The germline V gene encodes CDR1 KGHSH and CDR2 LQKENI. This CDR3 contains 13 residues. CDR3 sequence reads: CASSPGGQDTQYF. In DNA form, the CDR3 reads TGTGCCAGCTCCCCCGGGGGGCAAGATACGCAGTATTTT.